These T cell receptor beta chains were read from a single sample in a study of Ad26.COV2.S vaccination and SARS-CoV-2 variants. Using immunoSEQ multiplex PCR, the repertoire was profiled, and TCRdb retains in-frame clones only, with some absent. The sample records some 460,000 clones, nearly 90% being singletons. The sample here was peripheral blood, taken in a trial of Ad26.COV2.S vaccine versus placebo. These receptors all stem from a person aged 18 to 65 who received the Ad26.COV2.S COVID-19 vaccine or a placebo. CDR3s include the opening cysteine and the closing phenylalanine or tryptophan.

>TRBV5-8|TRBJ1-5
CASSLGSFNQPQHF
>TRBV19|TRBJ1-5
CASSQPDRERQPQHF
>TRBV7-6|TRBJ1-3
CASSPPTASVTGNTIYF
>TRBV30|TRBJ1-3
CAWSKLSFSGNTIYF
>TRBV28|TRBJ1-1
CASSIGQLNTEAFF
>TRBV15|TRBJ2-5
CASRPSGSGEETQYF
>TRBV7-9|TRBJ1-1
CASTRPRMNTEAFF
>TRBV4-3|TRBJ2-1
CASSQVEGRGQFF
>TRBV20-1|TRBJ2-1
CSASGPGSSRSYNEQFF
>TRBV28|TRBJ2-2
CASSLSLLKTLPGELFF
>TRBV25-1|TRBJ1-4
CASSGSDGKVEKLFF
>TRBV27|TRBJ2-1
CASSLSSKTSGRYNEQFF
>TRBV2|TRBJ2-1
CAKKGQGYNEQFF
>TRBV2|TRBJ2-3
CASSDRGDTQYF
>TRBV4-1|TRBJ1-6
CASSPPGNSPLHF
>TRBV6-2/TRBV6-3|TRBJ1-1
CASSYSGTGTEAFF
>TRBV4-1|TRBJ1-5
CASSHVDLGFSNQPQHF
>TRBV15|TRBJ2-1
CATSLIADSYNEQFF
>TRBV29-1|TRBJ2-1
CSVETGVSSYNEQFF
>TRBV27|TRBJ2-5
CASITGQETFQETQYF
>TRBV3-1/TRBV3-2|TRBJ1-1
CASSSDRRTEAFF
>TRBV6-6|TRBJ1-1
CASSYSPGGTEAFF
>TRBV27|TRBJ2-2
CASSLLVDTGELFF
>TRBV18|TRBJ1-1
CASSPSAKNTEAFF
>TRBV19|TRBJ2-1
CASSSPSGYNEQFF